This T cell receptor (beta chain) is drawn from a study of blood T cell repertoires in COVID-19. This CDR3 contains 18 residues. Assay: immunoSEQ multiplex PCR; the TCRdb copy retains only in-frame clones and omits some. The table shows a few hundred thousand clones, with about 91% occurring only once. Sequencing used peripheral blood. The clonotype originates from a woman in her 30s with COVID-19, enrolled during active disease. This chain uses TRBV21-1 with TRBJ2-6; the table's D call, TRBD1, was not checked against the DNA. TRBV21-1 is a pseudogene. CDR3 amino acids: CAVLSGTGPLSGANVLTF. CDR3 nucleotides: TGTGCCGTATTATCAGGGACAGGTCCTCTCTCTGGGGCCAACGTCCTGACTTTC.